The T cell receptor beta chain described here comes from a study of long-term antiretroviral therapy in people with HIV. Whole-study results and caveats: In the period from about 2004 to 2017, blood was collected, possibly under older ART regimens. It was observed that HIV repertoires exhibited narrower CDR3 length ranges than controls.

A remark on this clone: Its antigen remains unidentified.

Runs used v3.0 of the immunoSEQ assay and were done at survey level. Profiling relied on immunoSEQ multiplex PCR, and the TCRdb table lists in-frame clones only, not all of them. This sample carries 30,000 to 40,000 clones, about 80% of them seen once, and the ten largest clones take under 8.5%. Germline CDR1 SGHTA, CDR2 FQGTGA. With 4 bases clipped from V and 3 bases from J, the junction kept 3 bases outside the gene matches. The CDR3 loop spans 15 amino acids. Treatment of all HIV participants took place in the United States. This clonotype was obtained from a woman aged 45-60 years with HIV. This chain uses TRBV7-3 with TRBJ2-1, with 10 bases aligning to TRBD2. Sequencing was performed on unsorted PBMCs, taken 2 years after starting antiretroviral therapy. CDR3 residues: CASSYLAGDYNEQFF. CDR3 sequence (DNA): TGTGCCAGCAGCTACCTAGCGGGGGACTACAATGAGCAGTTCTTC.